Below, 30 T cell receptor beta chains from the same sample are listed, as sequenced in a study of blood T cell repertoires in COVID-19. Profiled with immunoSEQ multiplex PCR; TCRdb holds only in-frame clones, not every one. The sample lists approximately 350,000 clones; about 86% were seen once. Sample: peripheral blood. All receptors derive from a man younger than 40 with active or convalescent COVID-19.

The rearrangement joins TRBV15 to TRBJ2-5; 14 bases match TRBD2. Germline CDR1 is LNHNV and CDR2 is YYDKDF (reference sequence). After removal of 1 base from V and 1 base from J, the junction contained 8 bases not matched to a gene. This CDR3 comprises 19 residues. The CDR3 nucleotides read TGTGCCACCAGCAGAGCATACCGGACTAGCGGGGGGACCCAAGAGACCCAGTACTTC. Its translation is CATSRAYRTSGGTQETQYF. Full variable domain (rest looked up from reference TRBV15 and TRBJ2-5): DAMVIQNPRYQVTQFGKPVTLSCSQTLNHNVMYWYQQKSSQAPKLLFHYYDKDFNNEADTPDNFQSRRPNTSFCFLDIRSPGLGDTAMYLCATSRAYRTSGGTQETQYFGPGTRLLVL.

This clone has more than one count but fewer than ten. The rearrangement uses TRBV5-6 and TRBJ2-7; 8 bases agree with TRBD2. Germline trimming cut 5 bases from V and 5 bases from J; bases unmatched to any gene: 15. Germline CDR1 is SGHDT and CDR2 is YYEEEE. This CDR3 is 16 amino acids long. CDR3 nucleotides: TGTGCCAGCAGTTTAACCCCGGGGGGGGCCCCTAACGAGCAGTACTTC. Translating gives CASSLTPGGAPNEQYF.

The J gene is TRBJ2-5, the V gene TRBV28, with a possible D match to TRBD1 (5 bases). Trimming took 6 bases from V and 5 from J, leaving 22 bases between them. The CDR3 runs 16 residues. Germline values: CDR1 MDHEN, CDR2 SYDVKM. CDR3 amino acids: CASSPPRGSPGETQYF. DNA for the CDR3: TGTGCCAGCAGCCCTCCCCGAGGCTCCCCAGGGGAGACCCAGTACTTC.

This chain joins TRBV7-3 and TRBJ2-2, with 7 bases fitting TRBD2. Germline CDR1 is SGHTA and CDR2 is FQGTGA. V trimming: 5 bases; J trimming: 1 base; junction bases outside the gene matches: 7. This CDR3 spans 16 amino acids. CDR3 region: CASSPAGGKNTGELFF. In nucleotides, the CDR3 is TGTGCCAGCAGCCCCGCCGGGGGGAAGAACACCGGGGAGCTGTTTTTT.

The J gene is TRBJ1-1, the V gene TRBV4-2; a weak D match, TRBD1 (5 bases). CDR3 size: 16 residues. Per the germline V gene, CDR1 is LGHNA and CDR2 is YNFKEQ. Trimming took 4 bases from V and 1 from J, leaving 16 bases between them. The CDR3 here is CASSRQSGRGNTEAFF. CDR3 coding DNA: TGTGCCAGCAGCCGACAGTCGGGCCGTGGGAACACTGAAGCTTTCTTT.

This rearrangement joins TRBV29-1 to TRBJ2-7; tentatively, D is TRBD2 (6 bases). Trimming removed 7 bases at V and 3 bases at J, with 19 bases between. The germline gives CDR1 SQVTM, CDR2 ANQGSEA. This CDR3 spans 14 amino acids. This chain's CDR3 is CSARGGYKNYEQYF. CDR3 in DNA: TGCAGCGCCCGAGGAGGGTACAAAAACTACGAGCAGTACTTC.

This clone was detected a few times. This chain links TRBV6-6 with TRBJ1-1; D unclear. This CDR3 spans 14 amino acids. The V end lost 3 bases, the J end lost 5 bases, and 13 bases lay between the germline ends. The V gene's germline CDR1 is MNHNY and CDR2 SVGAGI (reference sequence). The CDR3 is CASSYTDQITEAFF. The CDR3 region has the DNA TGTGCCAGCAGTTATACAGACCAGATAACTGAAGCTTTCTTT.

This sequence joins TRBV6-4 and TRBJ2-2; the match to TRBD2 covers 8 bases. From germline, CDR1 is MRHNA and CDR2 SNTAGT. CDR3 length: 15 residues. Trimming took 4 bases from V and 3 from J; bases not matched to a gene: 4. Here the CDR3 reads CASSVSGGYTGELFF. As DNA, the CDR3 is TGTGCCAGCAGTGTGAGCGGGGGTTACACCGGGGAGCTGTTTTTT.

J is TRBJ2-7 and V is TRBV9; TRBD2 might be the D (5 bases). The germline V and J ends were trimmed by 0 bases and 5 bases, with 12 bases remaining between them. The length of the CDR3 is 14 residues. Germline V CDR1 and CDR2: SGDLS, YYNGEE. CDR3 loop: CASSVESSSDEQYF. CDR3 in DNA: TGTGCCAGCAGCGTAGAGTCTAGCAGCGACGAGCAGTACTTC.

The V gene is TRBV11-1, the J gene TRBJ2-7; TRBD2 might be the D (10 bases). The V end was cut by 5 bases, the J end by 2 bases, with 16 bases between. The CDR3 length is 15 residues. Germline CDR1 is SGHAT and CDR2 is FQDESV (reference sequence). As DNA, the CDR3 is TGTGCCAGCAGCGACAGGGGGACTAGCGCCTACGAGCAGTACTTC. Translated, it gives CASSDRGTSAYEQYF.

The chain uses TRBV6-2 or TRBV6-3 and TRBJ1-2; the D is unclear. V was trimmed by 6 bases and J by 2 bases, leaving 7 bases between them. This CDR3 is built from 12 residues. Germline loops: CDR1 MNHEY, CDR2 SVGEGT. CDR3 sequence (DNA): TGTGCCAGCAGCCGCCAGAACTATGGCTACACCTTC. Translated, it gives CASSRQNYGYTF.

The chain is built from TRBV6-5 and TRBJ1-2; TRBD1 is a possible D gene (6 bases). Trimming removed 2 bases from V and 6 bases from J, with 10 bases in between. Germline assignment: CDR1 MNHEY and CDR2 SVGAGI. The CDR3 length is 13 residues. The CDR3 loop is CASSYTNRDGYTF. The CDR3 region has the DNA TGTGCCAGCAGTTACACGAACAGGGATGGCTACACCTTC.

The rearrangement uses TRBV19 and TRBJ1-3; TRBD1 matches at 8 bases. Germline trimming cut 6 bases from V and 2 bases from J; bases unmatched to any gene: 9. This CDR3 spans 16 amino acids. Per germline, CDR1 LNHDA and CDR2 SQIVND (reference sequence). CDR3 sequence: CASSRPQGAAGNTIYF. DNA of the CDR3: TGTGCCAGTAGCCGTCCCCAGGGGGCCGCTGGAAACACCATATATTTT. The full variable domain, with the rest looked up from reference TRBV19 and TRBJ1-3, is DGGITQSPKYLFRKEGQNVTLSCEQNLNHDAMYWYRQDPGQGLRLIYYSQIVNDFQKGDIAEGYSVSREKKESFPLTVTSAQKNPTAFYLCASSRPQGAAGNTIYFGEGSWLTVV.

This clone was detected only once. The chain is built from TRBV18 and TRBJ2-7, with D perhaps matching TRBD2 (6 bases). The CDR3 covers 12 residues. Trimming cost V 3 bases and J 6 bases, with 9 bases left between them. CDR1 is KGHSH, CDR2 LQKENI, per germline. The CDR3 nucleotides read TGTGCCAGCTCACCGGGGGGTAGCGAGCAGTACTTC. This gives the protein CASSPGGSEQYF. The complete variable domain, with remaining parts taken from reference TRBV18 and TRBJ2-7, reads NAGVMQNPRHLVRRRGQEARLRCSPMKGHSHVYWYRQLPEEGLKFMVYLQKENIIDESGMPKERFSAEFPKEGPSILRIQQVVRGDSAAYFCASSPGGSEQYFGPGTRLTVT.

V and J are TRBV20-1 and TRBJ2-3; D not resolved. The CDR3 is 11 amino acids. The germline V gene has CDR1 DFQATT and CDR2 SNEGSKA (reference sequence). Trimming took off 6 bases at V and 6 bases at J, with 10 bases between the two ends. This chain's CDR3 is CSATPRDTQYF. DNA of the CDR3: TGCAGTGCGACACCTCGGGATACGCAGTATTTT.

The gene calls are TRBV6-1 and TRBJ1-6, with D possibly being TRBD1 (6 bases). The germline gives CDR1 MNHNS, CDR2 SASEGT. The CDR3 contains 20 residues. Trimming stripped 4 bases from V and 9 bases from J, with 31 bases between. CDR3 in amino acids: CASSGTGIFGEPTVGSPLHF. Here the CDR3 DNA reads TGTGCCAGCAGTGGAACAGGGATTTTTGGGGAGCCCACGGTGGGTTCACCCCTCCACTTT.

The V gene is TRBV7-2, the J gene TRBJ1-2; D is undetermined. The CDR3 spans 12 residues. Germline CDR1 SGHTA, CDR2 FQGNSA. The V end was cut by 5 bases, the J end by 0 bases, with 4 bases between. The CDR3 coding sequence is TGTGCCAGCAGCCTCGCTAACTATGGCTACACCTTC. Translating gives CASSLANYGYTF.

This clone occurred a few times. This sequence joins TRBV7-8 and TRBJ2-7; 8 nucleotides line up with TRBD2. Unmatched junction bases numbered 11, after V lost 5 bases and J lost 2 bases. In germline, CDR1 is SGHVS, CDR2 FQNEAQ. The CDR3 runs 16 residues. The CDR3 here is CASSPTRTSRAYEQYF. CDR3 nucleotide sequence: TGTGCCAGCAGCCCTACTCGGACTAGCCGTGCCTACGAGCAGTACTTC.

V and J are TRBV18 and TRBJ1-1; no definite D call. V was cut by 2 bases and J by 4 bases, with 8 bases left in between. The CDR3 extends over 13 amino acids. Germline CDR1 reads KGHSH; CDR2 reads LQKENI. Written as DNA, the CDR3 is TGTGCCAGCTCACCAAATGGCGGCACTGAAGCTTTCTTT. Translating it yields CASSPNGGTEAFF.

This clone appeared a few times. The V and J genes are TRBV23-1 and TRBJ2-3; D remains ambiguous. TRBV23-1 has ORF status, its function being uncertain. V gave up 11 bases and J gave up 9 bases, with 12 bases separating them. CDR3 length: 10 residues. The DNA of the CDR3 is TGCGCCCGTGAGGCCGAGACGCAGTATTTT. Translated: CAREAETQYF.

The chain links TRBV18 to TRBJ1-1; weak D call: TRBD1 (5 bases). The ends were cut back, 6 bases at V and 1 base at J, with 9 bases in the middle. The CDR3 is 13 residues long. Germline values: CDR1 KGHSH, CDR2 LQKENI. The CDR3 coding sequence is TGTGCCAGCTCGGACAAGGGGAACACTGAAGCTTTCTTT. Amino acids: CASSDKGNTEAFF.

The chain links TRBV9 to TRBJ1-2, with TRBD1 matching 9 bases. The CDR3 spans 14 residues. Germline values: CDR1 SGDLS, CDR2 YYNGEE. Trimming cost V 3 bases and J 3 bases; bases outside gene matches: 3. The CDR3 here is CASSGGTGYYGYTF. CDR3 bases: TGTGCCAGCAGCGGAGGGACAGGGTACTATGGCTACACCTTC.

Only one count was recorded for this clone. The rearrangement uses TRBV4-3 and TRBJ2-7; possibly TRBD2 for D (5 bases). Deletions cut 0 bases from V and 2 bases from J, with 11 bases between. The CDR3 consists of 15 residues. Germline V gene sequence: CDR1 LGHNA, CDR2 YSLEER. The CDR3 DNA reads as TGCGCCAGCAGCCAAGATCGAGGGTGGACCTACGAGCAGTACTTC. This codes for CASSQDRGWTYEQYF.

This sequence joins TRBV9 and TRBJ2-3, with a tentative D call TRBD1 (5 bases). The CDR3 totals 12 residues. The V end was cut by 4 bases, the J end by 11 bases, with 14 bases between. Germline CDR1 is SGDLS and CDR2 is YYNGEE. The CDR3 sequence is CASSSRTQRQYF. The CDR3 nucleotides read TGTGCCAGCAGCTCTCGGACACAAAGGCAGTATTTT.

The DNA for the CDR3 is TGTGCCAGCAGCTTAGAGGGACTAGCGGGGGATGAGCAGTTCTTC. This translates into CASSLEGLAGDEQFF. V usage is TRBV7-3 and J usage is TRBJ2-1; the match to TRBD2 covers 14 bases. With V trimmed by 2 bases and J by 8 bases, 2 bases remained unmatched. CDR1 and CDR2 from the germline V gene are SGHTA and FQGTGA. This CDR3 has 15 amino acids.

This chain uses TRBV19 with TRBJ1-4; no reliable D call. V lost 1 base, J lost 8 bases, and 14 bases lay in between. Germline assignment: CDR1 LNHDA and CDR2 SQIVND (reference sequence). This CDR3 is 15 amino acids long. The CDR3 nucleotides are TGTGCCAGTAGTATAGCGCGCGCAGTCGGGGAAAAACTGTTTTTT. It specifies CASSIARAVGEKLFF.

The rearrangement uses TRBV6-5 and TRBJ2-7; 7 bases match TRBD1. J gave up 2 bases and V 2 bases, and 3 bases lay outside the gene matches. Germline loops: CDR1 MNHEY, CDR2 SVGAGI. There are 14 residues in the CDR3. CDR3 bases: TGTGCCAGCAGTTACGGTCAGGGGGCCTACGAGCAGTACTTC. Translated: CASSYGQGAYEQYF.

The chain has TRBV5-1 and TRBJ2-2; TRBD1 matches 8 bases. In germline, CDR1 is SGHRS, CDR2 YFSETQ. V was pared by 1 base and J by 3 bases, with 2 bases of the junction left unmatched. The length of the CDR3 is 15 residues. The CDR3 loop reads CASSLKTGDTGELFF. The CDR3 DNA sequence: TGCGCCAGCAGCTTGAAGACAGGGGACACCGGGGAGCTGTTTTTT.

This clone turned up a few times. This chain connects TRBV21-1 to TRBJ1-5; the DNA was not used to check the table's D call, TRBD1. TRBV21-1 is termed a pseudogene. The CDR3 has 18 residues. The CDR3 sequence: CASSKRGQGVYSNQPQHF. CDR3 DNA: TGTGCCAGCAGCAAAAGGGGACAGGGGGTGTATAGCAATCAGCCCCAGCATTTT.

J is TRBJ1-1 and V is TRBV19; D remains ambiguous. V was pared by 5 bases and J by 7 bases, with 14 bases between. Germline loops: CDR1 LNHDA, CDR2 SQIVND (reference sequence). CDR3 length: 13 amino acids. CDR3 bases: TGTGCCAGTAGTCTTCGCCGCTTTAGTGAAGCTTTCTTT. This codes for CASSLRRFSEAFF.